This record looks at one T cell receptor beta chain sequence and its context. Repertoires were generated with immunoSEQ multiplex PCR, while TCRdb's copy carries only in-frame clones and drops some. The sample records 210,000 or so clones, 89% being singletons. The data stem from a study of blood T cell repertoires in COVID-19. Germline V gene sequence: CDR1 SEHNR, CDR2 FQNEAQ (reference sequence). The CDR3 sequence is 16 residues long. V gave up 6 bases and J gave up 2 bases; unmatched junction bases: 9. The chain employs TRBV7-9 and TRBJ2-1; TRBD1 matches 8 bases. Material: peripheral blood. The receptor was isolated from a man aged 40-55 years with acute or convalescent COVID-19. The CDR3 protein is CASRLLSGGPYNEQFF. CDR3 in DNA: TGTGCCAGCAGACTCCTATCAGGGGGCCCCTACAATGAGCAGTTCTTC.